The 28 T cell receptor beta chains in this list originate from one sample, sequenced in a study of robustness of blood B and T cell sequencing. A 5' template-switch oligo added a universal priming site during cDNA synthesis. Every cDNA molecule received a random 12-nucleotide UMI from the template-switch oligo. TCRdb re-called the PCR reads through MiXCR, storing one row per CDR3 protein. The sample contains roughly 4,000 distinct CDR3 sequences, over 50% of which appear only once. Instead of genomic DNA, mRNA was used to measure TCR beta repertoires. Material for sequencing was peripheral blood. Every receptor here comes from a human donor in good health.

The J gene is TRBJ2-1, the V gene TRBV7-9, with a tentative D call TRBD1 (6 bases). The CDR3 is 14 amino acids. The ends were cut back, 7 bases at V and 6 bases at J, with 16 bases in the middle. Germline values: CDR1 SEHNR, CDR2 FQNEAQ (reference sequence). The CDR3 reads CASTLGGRGNEQFF. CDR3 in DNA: TGTGCCAGCACCCTAGGGGGTCGGGGCAATGAGCAGTTCTTC.

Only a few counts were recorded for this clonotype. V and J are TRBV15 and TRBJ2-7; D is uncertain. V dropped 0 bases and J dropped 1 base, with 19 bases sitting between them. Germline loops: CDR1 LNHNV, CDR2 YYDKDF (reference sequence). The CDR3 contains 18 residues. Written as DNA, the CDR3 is TGTGCCACCAGCAGAGAAAGGTCCTCAGTCGCATTTTCCTACGAGCAGTACTTC. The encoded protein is CATSRERSSVAFSYEQYF.

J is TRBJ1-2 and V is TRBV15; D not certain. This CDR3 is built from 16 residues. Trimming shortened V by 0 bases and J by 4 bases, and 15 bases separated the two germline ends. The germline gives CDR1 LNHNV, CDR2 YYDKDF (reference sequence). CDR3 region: CATSRDRTSAGYGYTF. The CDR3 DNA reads TGTGCCACCAGCAGAGATAGGACCTCGGCGGGCTATGGCTACACCTTC.

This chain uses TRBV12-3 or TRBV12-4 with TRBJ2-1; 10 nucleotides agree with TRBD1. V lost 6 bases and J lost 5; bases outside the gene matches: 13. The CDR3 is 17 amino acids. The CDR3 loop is CASSAGQGMSWNNEQFF. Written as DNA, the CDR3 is TGTGCCAGCAGCGCGGGACAGGGGATGAGTTGGAACAATGAGCAGTTCTTC.

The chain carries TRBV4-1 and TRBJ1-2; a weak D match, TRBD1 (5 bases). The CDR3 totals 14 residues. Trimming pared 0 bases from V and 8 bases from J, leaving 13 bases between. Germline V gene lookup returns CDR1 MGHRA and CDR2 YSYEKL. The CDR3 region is CASSQDRSGVGYTF. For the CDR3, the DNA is TGCGCCAGCAGCCAAGATCGTTCGGGGGTAGGCTACACCTTC.

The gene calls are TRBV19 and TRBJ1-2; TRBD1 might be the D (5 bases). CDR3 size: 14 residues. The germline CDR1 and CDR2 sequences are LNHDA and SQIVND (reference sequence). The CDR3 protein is CASFNQGGGIGYTF. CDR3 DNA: TGTGCTAGTTTCAACCAGGGTGGGGGGATCGGCTACACCTTC.

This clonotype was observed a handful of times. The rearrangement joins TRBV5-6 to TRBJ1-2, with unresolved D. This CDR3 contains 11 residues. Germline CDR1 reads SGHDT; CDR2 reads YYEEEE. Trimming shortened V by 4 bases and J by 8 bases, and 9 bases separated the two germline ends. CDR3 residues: CASSLTAGYTF. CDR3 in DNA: TGTGCCAGCAGCCTAACAGCCGGCTACACCTTC.

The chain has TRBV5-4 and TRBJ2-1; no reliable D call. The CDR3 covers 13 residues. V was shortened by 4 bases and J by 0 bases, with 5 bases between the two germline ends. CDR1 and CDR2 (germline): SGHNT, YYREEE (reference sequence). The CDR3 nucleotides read TGTGCCAGCAGCAGGAGCTCCTACAATGAGCAGTTCTTC. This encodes CASSRSSYNEQFF.

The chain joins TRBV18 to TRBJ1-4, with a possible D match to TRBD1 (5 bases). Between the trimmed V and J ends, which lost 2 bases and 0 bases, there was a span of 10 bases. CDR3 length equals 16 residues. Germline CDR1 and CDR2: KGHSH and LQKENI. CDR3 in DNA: TGTGCCAGCTCACCAGCGGTGACAGCAACTAATGAAAAACTGTTTTTT. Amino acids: CASSPAVTATNEKLFF. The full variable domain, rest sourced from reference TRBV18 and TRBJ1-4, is NAGVMQNPRHLVRRRGQEARLRCSPMKGHSHVYWYRQLPEEGLKFMVYLQKENIIDESGMPKERFSAEFPKEGPSILRIQQVVRGDSAAYFCASSPAVTATNEKLFFGSGTQLSVL.

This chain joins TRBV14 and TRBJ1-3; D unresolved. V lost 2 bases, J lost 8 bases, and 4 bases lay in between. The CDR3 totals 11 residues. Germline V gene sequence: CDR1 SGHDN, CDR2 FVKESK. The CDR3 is CASSQIDTIYF. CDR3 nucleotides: TGTGCCAGCAGCCAAATTGACACCATATATTTT.

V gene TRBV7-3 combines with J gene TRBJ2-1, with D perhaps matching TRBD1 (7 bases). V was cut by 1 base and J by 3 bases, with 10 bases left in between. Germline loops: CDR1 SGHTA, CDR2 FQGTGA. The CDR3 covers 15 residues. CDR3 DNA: TGTGCCAGCAGCTTAAGACAGGGACTCTACAATGAGCAGTTCTTC. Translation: CASSLRQGLYNEQFF.

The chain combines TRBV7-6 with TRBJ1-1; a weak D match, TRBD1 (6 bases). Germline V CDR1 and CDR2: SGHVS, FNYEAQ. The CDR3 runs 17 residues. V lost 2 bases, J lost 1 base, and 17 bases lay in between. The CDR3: CASSLRGGTTGNTEAFF. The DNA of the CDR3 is TGTGCCAGCAGCTTAAGAGGGGGAACGACAGGGAACACTGAAGCTTTCTTT.

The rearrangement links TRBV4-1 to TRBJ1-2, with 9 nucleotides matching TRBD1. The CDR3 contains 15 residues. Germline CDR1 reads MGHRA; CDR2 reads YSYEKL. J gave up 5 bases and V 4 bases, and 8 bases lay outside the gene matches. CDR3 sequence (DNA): TGCGCCAGCAGCCCCTCATCTGGGACAGGGTATGGCTACACCTTC. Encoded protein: CASSPSSGTGYGYTF.

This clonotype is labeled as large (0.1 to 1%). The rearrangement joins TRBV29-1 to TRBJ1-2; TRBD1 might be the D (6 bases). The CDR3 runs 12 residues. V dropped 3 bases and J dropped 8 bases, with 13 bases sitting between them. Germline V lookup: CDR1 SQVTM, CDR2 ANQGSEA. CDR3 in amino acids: CSVDEQGGGYTF. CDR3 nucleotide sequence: TGCAGCGTTGACGAACAGGGTGGAGGCTACACCTTC.

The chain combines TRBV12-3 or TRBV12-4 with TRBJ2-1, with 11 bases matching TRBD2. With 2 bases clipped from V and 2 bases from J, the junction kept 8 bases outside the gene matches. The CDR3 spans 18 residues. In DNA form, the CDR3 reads TGTGCCAGCAGTTTATCTAGCGGGGGGACATTAACCTACAATGAGCAGTTCTTC. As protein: CASSLSSGGTLTYNEQFF.

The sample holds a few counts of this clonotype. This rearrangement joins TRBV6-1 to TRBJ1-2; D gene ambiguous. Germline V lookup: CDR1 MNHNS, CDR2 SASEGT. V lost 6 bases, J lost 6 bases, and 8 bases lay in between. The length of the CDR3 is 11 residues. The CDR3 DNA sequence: TGTGCCAGCAGGGGATTCGATGGCTACACCTTC. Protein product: CASRGFDGYTF.

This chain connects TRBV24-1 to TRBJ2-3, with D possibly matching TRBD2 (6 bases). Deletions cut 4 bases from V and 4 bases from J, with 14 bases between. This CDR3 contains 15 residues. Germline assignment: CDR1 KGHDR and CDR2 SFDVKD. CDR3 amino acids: CATSEAGTDSDTQYF. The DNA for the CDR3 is TGTGCCACCAGTGAGGCGGGAACGGACTCAGATACGCAGTATTTT.

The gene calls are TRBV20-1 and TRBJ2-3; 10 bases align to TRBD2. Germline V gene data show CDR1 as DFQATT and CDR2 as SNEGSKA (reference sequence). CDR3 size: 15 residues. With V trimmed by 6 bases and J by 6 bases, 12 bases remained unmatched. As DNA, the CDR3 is TGCAGTGCCGACTCCCTAGCGGGGGTTAAGGATACGCAGTATTTT. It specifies CSADSLAGVKDTQYF.

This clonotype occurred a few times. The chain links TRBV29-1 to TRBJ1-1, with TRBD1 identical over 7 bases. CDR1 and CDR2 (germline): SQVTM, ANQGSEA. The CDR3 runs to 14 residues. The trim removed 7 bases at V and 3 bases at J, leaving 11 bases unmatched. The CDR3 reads CSATGISVDTEAFF. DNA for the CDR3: TGCAGCGCGACAGGGATCTCGGTGGACACTGAAGCTTTCTTT.

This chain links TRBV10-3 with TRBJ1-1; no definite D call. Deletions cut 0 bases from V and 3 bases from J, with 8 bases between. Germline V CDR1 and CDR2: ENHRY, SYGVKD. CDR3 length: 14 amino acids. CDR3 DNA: TGTGCCATCAGTGAGTCACGGCCTTACACTGAAGCTTTCTTT. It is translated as CAISESRPYTEAFF.

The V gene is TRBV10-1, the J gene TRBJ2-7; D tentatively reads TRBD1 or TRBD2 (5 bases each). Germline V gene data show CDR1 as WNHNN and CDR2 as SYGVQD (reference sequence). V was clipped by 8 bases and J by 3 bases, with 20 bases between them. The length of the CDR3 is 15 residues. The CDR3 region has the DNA TGCGCCAGCTCTTCAGGGCGATGGGACCACTACGAGCAGTACTTC. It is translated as CASSSGRWDHYEQYF.

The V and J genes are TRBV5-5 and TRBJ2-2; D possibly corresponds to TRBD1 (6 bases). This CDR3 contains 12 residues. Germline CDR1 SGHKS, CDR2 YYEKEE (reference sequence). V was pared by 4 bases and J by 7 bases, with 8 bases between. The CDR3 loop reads CASSHRDGELFF. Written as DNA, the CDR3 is TGTGCCAGCAGCCACAGGGACGGGGAGCTGTTTTTT.

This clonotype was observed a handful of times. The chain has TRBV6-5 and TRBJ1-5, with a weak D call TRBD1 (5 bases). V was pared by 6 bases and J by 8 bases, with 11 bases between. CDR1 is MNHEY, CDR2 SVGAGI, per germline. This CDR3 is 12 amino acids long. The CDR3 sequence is CASRTGLEPQHF. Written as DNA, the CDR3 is TGTGCCAGCAGGACGGGACTTGAGCCCCAGCATTTT.

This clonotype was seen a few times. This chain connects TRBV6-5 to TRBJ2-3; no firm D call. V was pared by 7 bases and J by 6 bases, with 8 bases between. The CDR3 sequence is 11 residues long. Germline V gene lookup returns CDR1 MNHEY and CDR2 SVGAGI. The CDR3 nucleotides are TGTGCCAGCACTACGCGGGATACGCAGTATTTT. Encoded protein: CASTTRDTQYF.

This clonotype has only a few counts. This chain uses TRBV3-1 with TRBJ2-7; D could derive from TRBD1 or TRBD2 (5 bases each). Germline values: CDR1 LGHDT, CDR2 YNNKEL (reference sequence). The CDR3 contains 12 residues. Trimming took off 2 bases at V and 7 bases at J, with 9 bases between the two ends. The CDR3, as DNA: TGTGCCAGCAGCCAACGGGGCGGAGAGCAGTACTTC. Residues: CASSQRGGEQYF.

CDR3 DNA: TGTGCCATCAGTGACGAGACAGGGGGCCCTCAGCCCCAGCATTTT. This gives the protein CAISDETGGPQPQHF. The chain has TRBV10-3 and TRBJ1-5, with TRBD1 identical over 10 bases. V shed 3 bases and J 6 bases; nucleotides not matched to a gene: 5. The CDR3 contains 15 residues. Per the germline V gene, CDR1 is ENHRY and CDR2 is SYGVKD.

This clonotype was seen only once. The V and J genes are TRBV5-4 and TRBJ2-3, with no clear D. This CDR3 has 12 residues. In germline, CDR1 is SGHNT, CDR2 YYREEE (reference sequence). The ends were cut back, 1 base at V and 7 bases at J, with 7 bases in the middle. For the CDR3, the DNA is TGTGCCAGCAGCTTGAGTGGTTATACGCAGTATTTT. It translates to CASSLSGYTQYF.

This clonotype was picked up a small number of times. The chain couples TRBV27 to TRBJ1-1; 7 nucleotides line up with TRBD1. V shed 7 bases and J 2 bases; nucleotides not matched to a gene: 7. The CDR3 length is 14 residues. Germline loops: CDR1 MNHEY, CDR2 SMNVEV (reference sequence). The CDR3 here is CASTPTGINTEAFF. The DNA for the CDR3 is TGTGCCAGCACCCCGACAGGGATAAACACTGAAGCTTTCTTT.